This T cell receptor beta chain emerged from a study of T cell changes during pregnancy in multiple sclerosis. Assay used: immunoSEQ multiplex PCR; TCRdb lists only in-frame clones, some missing. The repertoire holds some 83,000 clones, with roughly nine tenths as singletons. Germline trimming cut 5 bases from V and 0 bases from J; bases unmatched to any gene: 7. The germline V gene has CDR1 SGHTA and CDR2 FQGTGA. There are 16 residues in the CDR3. The specimen was PBMCs, collected in the first trimester of pregnancy. This chain links TRBV7-3 with TRBJ2-1, with 7 bases that match TRBD2. The sequence came from a female donor in good health, serving as a control in a pregnancy study. Some clones in this sample may be carry-over from other donors' samples. The DNA of the CDR3 is TGTGCCAGCAGCGCCCGCGCGGGGGTCTCCTACAATGAGCAGTTCTTC. It yields the protein CASSARAGVSYNEQFF.